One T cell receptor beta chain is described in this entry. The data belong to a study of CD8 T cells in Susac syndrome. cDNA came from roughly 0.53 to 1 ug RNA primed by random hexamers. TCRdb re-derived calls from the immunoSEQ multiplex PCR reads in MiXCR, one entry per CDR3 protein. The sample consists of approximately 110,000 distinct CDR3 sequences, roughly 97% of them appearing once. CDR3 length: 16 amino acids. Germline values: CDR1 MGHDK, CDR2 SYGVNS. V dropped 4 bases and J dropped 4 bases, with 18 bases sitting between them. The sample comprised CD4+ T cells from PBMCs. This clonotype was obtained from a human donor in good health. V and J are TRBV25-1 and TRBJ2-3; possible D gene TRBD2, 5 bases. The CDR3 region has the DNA TGTGCCAGCAGTGTCCCACGCCTCGGAGGTCCAGATACGCAGTATTTT. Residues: CASSVPRLGGPDTQYF.